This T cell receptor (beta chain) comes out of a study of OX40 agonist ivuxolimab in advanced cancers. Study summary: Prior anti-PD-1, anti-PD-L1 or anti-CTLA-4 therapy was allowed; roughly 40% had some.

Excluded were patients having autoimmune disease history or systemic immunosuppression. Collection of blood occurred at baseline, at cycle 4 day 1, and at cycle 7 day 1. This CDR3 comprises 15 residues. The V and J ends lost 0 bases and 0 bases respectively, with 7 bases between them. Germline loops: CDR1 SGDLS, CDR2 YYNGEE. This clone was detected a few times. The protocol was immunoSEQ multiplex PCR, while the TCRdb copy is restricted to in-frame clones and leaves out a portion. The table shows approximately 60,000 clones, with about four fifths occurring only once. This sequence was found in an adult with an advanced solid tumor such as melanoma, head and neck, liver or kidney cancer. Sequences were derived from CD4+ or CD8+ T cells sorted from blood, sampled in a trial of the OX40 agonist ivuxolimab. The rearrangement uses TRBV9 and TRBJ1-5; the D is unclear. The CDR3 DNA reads TGTGCCAGCAGCGTAGAGGGCAGTAGCAATCAGCCCCAGCATTTT. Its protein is CASSVEGSSNQPQHF. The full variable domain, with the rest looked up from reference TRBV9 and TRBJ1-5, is DSGVTQTPKHLITATGQRVTLRCSPRSGDLSVYWYQQSLDQGLQFLIQYYNGEERAKGNILERFSAQQFPDLHSELNLSSLELGDSALYFCASSVEGSSNQPQHFGDGTRLSIL.